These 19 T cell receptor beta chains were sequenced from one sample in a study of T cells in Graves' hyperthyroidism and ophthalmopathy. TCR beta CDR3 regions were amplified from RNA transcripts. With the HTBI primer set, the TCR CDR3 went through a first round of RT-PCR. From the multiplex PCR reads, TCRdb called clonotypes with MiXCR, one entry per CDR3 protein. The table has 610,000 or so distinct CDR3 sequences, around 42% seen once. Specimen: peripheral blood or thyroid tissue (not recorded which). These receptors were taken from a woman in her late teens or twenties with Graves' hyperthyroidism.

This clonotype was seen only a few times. CDR3 sequence (DNA): TGCAGTGCTATTAGCGACAGGTGGGACACTGAAGCTTTCTTT. The encoded protein is CSAISDRWDTEAFF. The V and J genes are TRBV20-1 and TRBJ1-1; D is perhaps TRBD1 (6 bases). The CDR3 loop spans 14 amino acids. CDR1 and CDR2 (germline): DFQATT, SNEGSKA (reference sequence). Trimming stripped 4 bases from V and 3 bases from J, with 15 bases between.

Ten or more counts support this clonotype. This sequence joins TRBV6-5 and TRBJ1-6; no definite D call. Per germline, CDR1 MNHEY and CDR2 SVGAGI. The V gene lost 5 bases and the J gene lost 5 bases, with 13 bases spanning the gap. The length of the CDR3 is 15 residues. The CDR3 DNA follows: TGTGCCAGCAGTACCGGCACAGACAATAATTCACCCCTCCACTTT. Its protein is CASSTGTDNNSPLHF.

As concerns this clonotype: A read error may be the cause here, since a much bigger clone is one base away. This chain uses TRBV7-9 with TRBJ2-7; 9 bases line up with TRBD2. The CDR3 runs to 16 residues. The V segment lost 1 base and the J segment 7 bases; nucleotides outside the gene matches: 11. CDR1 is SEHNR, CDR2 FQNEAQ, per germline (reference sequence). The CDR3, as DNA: TGTGCCAGCAGCTTAGGCCGCGGGAGGGTCCCGAATGAGCAGTACTTC. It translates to CASSLGRGRVPNEQYF.

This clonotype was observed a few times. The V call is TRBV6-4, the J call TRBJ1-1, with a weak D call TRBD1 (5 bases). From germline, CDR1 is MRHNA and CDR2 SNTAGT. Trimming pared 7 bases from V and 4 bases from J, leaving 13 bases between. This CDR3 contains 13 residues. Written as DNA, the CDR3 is TGTGCCAGCAACAGACGGGGGGGCACTGAAGCTTTCTTT. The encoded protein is CASNRRGGTEAFF.

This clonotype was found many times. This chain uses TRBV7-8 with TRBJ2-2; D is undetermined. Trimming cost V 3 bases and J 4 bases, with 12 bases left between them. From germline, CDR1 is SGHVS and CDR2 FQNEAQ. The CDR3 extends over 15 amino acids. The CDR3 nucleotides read TGTGCCAGCAGCTTGGTGACTGCCGGCACCGGGGAGCTGTTTTTT. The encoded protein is CASSLVTAGTGELFF.

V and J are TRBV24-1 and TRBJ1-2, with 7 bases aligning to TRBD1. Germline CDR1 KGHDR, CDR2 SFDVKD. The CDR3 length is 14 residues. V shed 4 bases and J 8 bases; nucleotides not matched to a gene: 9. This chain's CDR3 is CATSDSGTVGGYTF. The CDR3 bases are TGTGCCACCAGTGACTCCGGGACAGTGGGAGGCTACACCTTC.

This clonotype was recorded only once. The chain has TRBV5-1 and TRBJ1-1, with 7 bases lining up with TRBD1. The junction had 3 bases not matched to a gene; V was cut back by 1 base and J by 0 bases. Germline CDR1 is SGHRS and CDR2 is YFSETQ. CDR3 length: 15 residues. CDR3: CASSLSQGVNTEAFF. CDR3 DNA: TGCGCCAGCAGCTTGTCTCAGGGGGTGAACACTGAAGCTTTCTTT.

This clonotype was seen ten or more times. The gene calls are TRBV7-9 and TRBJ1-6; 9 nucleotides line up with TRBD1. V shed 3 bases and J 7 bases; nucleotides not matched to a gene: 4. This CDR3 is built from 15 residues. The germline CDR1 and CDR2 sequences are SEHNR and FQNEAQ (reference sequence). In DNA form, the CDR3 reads TGTGCCAGCAGCTTCCGGGACAGGGCAAATTCACCCCTCCACTTT. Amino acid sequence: CASSFRDRANSPLHF.

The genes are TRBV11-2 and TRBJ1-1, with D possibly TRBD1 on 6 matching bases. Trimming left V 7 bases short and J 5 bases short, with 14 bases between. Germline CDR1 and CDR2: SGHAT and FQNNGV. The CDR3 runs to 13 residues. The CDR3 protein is CASTGGGGTEAFF. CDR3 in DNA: TGTGCCAGCACCGGAGGGGGAGGAACTGAAGCTTTCTTT.

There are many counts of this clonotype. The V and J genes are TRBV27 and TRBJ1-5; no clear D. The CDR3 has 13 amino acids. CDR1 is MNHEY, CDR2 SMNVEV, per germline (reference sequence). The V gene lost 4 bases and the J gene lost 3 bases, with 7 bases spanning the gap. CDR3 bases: TGTGCCAGCAGTTGGGTGGTCAATCAGCCCCAGCATTTT. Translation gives CASSWVVNQPQHF.

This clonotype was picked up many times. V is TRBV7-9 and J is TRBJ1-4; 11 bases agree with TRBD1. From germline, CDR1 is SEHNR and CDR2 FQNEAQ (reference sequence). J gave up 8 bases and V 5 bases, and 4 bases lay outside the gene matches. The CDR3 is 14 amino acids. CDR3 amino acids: CASSGTGGREKLFF. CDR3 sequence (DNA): TGTGCCAGCAGCGGGACAGGGGGACGCGAAAAACTGTTTTTT.

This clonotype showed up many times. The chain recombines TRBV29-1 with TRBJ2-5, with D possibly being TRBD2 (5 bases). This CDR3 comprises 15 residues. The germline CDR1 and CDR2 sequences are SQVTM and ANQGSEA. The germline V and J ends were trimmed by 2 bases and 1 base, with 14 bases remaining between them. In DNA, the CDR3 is TGCAGCGTTGAACGGGATCTAGCATGCCAAGAGACCCAGTACTTC. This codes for CSVERDLACQETQYF.

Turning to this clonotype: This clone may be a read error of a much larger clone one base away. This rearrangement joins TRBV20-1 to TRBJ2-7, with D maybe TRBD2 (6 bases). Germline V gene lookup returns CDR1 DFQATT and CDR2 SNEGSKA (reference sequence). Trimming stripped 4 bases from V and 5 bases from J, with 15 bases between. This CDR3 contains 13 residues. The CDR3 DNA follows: TGCAGTGCTACTGAGGGACTGTACCACGAGCAGTACTTC. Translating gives CSATEGLYHEQYF.

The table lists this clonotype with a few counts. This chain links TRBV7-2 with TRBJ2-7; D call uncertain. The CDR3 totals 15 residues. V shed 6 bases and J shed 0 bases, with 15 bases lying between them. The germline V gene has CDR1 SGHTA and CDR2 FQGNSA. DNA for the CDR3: TGTGCCAGCAGTCCCGGTCGTCATTTCTCCTACGAGCAGTACTTC. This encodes CASSPGRHFSYEQYF.

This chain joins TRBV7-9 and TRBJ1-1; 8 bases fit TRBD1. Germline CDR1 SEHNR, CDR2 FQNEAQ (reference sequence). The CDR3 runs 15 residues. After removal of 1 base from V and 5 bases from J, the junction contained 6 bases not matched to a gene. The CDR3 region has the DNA TGTGCCAGCAGCTTAGGAACAGGGGGAAAAACTGAAGCTTTCTTT. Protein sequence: CASSLGTGGKTEAFF.

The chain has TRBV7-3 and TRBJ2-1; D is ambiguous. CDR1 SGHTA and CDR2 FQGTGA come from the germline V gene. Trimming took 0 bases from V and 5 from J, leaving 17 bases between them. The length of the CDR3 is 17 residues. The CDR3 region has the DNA TGTGCCAGCAGCTTAACGTCGCCAGGCGGTGGCCACAATGAGCAGTTCTTC. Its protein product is CASSLTSPGGGHNEQFF.

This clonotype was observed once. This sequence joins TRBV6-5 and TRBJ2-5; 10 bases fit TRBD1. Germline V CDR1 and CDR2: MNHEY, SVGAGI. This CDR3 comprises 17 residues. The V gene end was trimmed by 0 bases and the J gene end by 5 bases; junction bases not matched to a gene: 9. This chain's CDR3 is CASSYSRGRTGGETQYF. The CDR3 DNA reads TGTGCCAGCAGTTACTCGAGGGGAAGGACAGGGGGGGAGACCCAGTACTTC.

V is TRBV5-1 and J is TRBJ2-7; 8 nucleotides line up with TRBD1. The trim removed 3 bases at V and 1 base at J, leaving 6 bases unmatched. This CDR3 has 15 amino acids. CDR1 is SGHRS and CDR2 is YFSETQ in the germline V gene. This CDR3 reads CASSSPGQASYEQYF. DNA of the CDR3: TGCGCCAGCAGCTCACCGGGACAGGCTTCCTACGAGCAGTACTTC. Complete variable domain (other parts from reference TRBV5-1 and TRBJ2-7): KAGVTQTPRYLIKTRGQQVTLSCSPISGHRSVSWYQQTPGQGLQFLFEYFSETQRNKGNFPGRFSGRQFSNSRSEMNVSTLELGDSALYLCASSSPGQASYEQYFGPGTRLTVT.

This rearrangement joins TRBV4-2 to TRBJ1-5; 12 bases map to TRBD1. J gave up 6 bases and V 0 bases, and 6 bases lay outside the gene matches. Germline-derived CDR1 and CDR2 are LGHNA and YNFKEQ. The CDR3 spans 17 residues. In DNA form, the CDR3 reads TGTGCCAGCAGCCAAGATGGGACAGGGGGCCGAAGTCAGCCCCAGCATTTT. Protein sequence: CASSQDGTGGRSQPQHF.